The rows below give T cell receptor beta chains drawn from one sample of a study of cytomegalovirus exposure and HLA in healthy donors. The assay was immunoSEQ multiplex PCR, and TCRdb's table has in-frame clones only and misses some. The sample lists about 280,000 clones, roughly 90% occurring once. Material: PBMCs. The receptors were gathered from a woman aged 18-35 years in good health and CMV-seronegative. The CDR3 runs from the conserved cysteine through the conserved F or W. A D gene is named only where the DNA matches it firmly. The listing skips clone size in some rows; elsewhere it reads once, few, many or a size class.

v_call: TRBV28; j_call: TRBJ1-5; cdr3_length: 14; d_call: .; clone_size: .; cdr3_nt: TGTGCCAGCAGTTTAGTGGGGCCCAATCAGCCCCAGCATTTT; cdr3_aa: CASSLVGPNQPQHF
v_call: TRBV7-9; j_call: TRBJ2-7; cdr3_length: 15; d_call: .; clone_size: .; cdr3_nt: TGTGCCAGCAGACGCGCCGGGAGCTCCTCGGCCGAGCAGTACTTC; cdr3_aa: CASRRAGSSSAEQYF
v_call: TRBV5-1; j_call: TRBJ2-5; cdr3_length: 17; d_call: .; clone_size: .; cdr3_nt: TGCGCCAGCAGCCGCTTTGGGGGTACAGGGTCAGAGGAGACCCAGTACTTC; cdr3_aa: CASSRFGGTGSEETQYF
v_call: TRBV11-2; j_call: TRBJ2-1; cdr3_length: 17; d_call: TRBD1; clone_size: .; cdr3_nt: TGTGCCAGCAGCGAATCCGTCGGACAGGGTAGGGCCAATGAGCAGTTCTTC; cdr3_aa: CASSESVGQGRANEQFF
v_call: TRBV28; j_call: TRBJ1-1; cdr3_length: 13; d_call: .; clone_size: .; cdr3_nt: TGTGCCAGCAGTTTACGAGAATATGATGAAGCTTTCTTT; cdr3_aa: CASSLREYDEAFF
v_call: TRBV5-1; j_call: TRBJ2-5; cdr3_length: 13; d_call: TRBD2; clone_size: .; cdr3_nt: TGCGCCAGCAGATTTAGCGGGGGGGAGACCCAGTACTTC; cdr3_aa: CASRFSGGETQYF
v_call: TRBV27; j_call: TRBJ1-5; cdr3_length: 17; d_call: TRBD1; clone_size: .; cdr3_nt: TGTGCCAGCAGTTTATTGGGGACAGGGAATAGCAATCAGCCCCAGCATTTT; cdr3_aa: CASSLLGTGNSNQPQHF
v_call: TRBV28; j_call: TRBJ2-7; cdr3_length: 14; d_call: .; clone_size: .; cdr3_nt: TGTGCCAGCAGTCCACAGGGTAGATCCCACGAGCAGTACTTC; cdr3_aa: CASSPQGRSHEQYF
v_call: TRBV9; j_call: TRBJ2-3; cdr3_length: 15; d_call: TRBD2; clone_size: .; cdr3_nt: TGTGCCAGCAGCTCGAGAAGCGGGAGCGCAGATACGCAGTATTTT; cdr3_aa: CASSSRSGSADTQYF
v_call: TRBV6-1; j_call: TRBJ1-6; cdr3_length: 17; d_call: .; clone_size: .; cdr3_nt: TGTGCCAGCAGTGAAGTCGGGGGGTCCTCCTATAATTCACCCCTCCACTTT; cdr3_aa: CASSEVGGSSYNSPLHF
v_call: TRBV28; j_call: TRBJ1-1; cdr3_length: 13; d_call: .; clone_size: .; cdr3_nt: TGTGCCAGCAGTCCGCCACAGGGTACTGAAGCTTTCTTT; cdr3_aa: CASSPPQGTEAFF
v_call: TRBV2; j_call: TRBJ2-3; cdr3_length: 15; d_call: TRBD2; clone_size: .; cdr3_nt: TGTGCCAGCAGCAGACTAGCGATCAGCACAGATACGCAGTATTTT; cdr3_aa: CASSRLAISTDTQYF
v_call: TRBV7-9; j_call: TRBJ2-7; cdr3_length: 12; d_call: TRBD2; clone_size: .; cdr3_nt: TGTGCCAGCAGCTTAAAAGCGGGGGAGCAGTACTTC; cdr3_aa: CASSLKAGEQYF
v_call: TRBV27; j_call: TRBJ2-7; cdr3_length: 13; d_call: .; clone_size: .; cdr3_nt: TGTGCCAGCAGTTCTGGCCCCCCTAGGCAGCAGTACTTC; cdr3_aa: CASSSGPPRQQYF
v_call: TRBV28; j_call: TRBJ2-3; cdr3_length: 14; d_call: .; clone_size: .; cdr3_nt: TGTGCCAGCAGTTTTAAAGCAGGGGACGGCTTGAAGTATTTT; cdr3_aa: CASSFKAGDGLKYF
v_call: TRBV7-9; j_call: TRBJ2-7; cdr3_length: 16; d_call: TRBD1; clone_size: .; cdr3_nt: TGTGCCAGCAGCTTAGCGGGCGGGACAGGGTCATACGAGCAGTACTTC; cdr3_aa: CASSLAGGTGSYEQYF
v_call: TRBV15; j_call: TRBJ1-3; cdr3_length: 17; d_call: .; clone_size: .; cdr3_nt: TGTGCCACCAGCCGGCGGGTGGCGGATCCTCCTGGAAACACCATATATTTT; cdr3_aa: CATSRRVADPPGNTIYF
v_call: TRBV5-6; j_call: TRBJ2-3; cdr3_length: 14; d_call: .; clone_size: .; cdr3_nt: TGTGCCAGCAGCTGGGAGCTACTCGGGAGTACGCAGTATTTT; cdr3_aa: CASSWELLGSTQYF
v_call: TRBV27; j_call: TRBJ2-3; cdr3_length: 15; d_call: TRBD2; clone_size: .; cdr3_nt: TGTGCCAGCAGCCCACGAGGACTAGCCACAGATACGCAGTATTTT; cdr3_aa: CASSPRGLATDTQYF
v_call: TRBV5-1; j_call: TRBJ2-5; cdr3_length: 16; d_call: .; clone_size: .; cdr3_nt: TGCGCCAGCAGCTTGGCTAGGACAGCATCGGGGGGGACCCAGTACTTC; cdr3_aa: CASSLARTASGGTQYF
v_call: TRBV6-1; j_call: TRBJ1-2; cdr3_length: 14; d_call: .; clone_size: few; cdr3_nt: TGTGCCAGCAGTGAAGTTGAAGGGACTCGTGGCTACACCTTC; cdr3_aa: CASSEVEGTRGYTF
v_call: TRBV9; j_call: TRBJ1-3; cdr3_length: 16; d_call: TRBD1; clone_size: .; cdr3_nt: TGTGCCAGCAGCACCCTGACAGGGGGAGTCGGAAACACCATATATTTT; cdr3_aa: CASSTLTGGVGNTIYF
v_call: TRBV27; j_call: TRBJ1-5; cdr3_length: 16; d_call: TRBD1; clone_size: .; cdr3_nt: TGTGCCAGCAGCCCTGGACAGGGGGCAGGCAATCAGCCCCAGCATTTT; cdr3_aa: CASSPGQGAGNQPQHF
v_call: TRBV11-1; j_call: TRBJ2-7; cdr3_length: 14; d_call: TRBD2; clone_size: .; cdr3_nt: TGTGCCAGCAGCTTAACTAGCGGGGCCTACGAGCAGTACTTC; cdr3_aa: CASSLTSGAYEQYF
v_call: TRBV6-1; j_call: TRBJ1-5; cdr3_length: 15; d_call: TRBD1; clone_size: .; cdr3_nt: TGTGCCAGCAGAGGACAGGGACGATGGAATCAGCCCCAGCATTTT; cdr3_aa: CASRGQGRWNQPQHF
v_call: TRBV9; j_call: TRBJ2-3; cdr3_length: 14; d_call: .; clone_size: .; cdr3_nt: TGTGCCAGCAGCCCCCCAGCGCACACAGATACGCAGTATTTT; cdr3_aa: CASSPPAHTDTQYF
v_call: TRBV6-5; j_call: TRBJ2-7; cdr3_length: 13; d_call: TRBD1; clone_size: .; cdr3_nt: TGTGCCAGCAGTTACTCCACAGGGGCCGAGCAGTACTTC; cdr3_aa: CASSYSTGAEQYF
v_call: TRBV5-6; j_call: TRBJ2-2; cdr3_length: 16; d_call: TRBD2; clone_size: .; cdr3_nt: TGTGCCAGCAGCTTGGCCCTAGCGGGGAACACCGGGGAGCTGTTTTTT; cdr3_aa: CASSLALAGNTGELFF
v_call: TRBV15; j_call: TRBJ2-1; cdr3_length: 14; d_call: TRBD2; clone_size: .; cdr3_nt: TGTGCCACCAGCAGAGATACGACTAGCGATGAGCAGTTCTTC; cdr3_aa: CATSRDTTSDEQFF
v_call: TRBV27; j_call: TRBJ2-7; cdr3_length: 14; d_call: TRBD1; clone_size: once; cdr3_nt: TGTGCCAGCAGTTTCCGGGACAGGGGACACGAGCAGTACTTC; cdr3_aa: CASSFRDRGHEQYF
v_call: TRBV27; j_call: TRBJ1-5; cdr3_length: 14; d_call: .; clone_size: .; cdr3_nt: TGTGCCAGCAGCACCGACAGGTATTATCAGCCCCAGCATTTT; cdr3_aa: CASSTDRYYQPQHF
v_call: TRBV19; j_call: TRBJ1-2; cdr3_length: 15; d_call: TRBD1; clone_size: .; cdr3_nt: TGTGCCAGTAGTATCCCCGGGACAGTAATCTATGGCTACACCTTC; cdr3_aa: CASSIPGTVIYGYTF
v_call: TRBV7-9; j_call: TRBJ1-6; cdr3_length: 17; d_call: .; clone_size: few; cdr3_nt: TGTGCCAGCAGCTTAGTTCTAGGCCGGTTTCCTGATTCACCCCTCCACTTT; cdr3_aa: CASSLVLGRFPDSPLHF
v_call: TRBV18; j_call: TRBJ2-4; cdr3_length: 15; d_call: .; clone_size: .; cdr3_nt: TGTGCCAGCTCACCTCCGACTTTGGCCAAAAACATTCAGTACTTC; cdr3_aa: CASSPPTLAKNIQYF
v_call: TRBV14; j_call: TRBJ2-1; cdr3_length: 14; d_call: .; clone_size: once; cdr3_nt: TGTGCCAGCAGCCAAAGGACTGCCCTGGATGAGCAGTTCTTC; cdr3_aa: CASSQRTALDEQFF
v_call: TRBV28; j_call: TRBJ2-1; cdr3_length: 16; d_call: TRBD1; clone_size: .; cdr3_nt: TGTGCCAGCAGTAGAACAGGGGCTAGGTCCTACAATGAGCAGTTCTTC; cdr3_aa: CASSRTGARSYNEQFF